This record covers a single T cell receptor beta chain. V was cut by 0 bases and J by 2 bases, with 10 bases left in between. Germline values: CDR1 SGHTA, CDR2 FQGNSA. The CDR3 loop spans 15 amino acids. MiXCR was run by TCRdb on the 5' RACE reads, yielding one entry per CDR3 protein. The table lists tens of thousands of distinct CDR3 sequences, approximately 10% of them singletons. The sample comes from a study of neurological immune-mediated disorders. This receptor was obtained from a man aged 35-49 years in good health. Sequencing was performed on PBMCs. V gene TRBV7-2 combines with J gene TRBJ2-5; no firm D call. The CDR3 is CASSLAARRQETQYF. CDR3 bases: TGTGCCAGCAGCTTAGCCGCCCGTCGGCAAGAGACCCAGTACTTC. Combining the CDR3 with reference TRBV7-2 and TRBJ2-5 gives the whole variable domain GAGVSQSPSNKVTEKGKDVELRCDPISGHTALYWYRQSLGQGLEFLIYFQGNSAPDKSGLPSDRFSAERTGGSVSTLTIQRTQQEDSAVYLCASSLAARRQETQYFGPGTRLLVL.